This T cell receptor beta chain was identified in a study of T cells in Graves' hyperthyroidism and ophthalmopathy. V gave up 11 bases and J gave up 1 base, with 11 bases separating them. CDR3 size: 13 residues. Germline values: CDR1 SGHVS, CDR2 FNYEAQ. Aged 18 to 65, the patients had hyperthyroidism that was newly diagnosed and had lasted under 2 months. Source material for PBMCs was over 8 ml fresh peripheral blood. TCR beta CDR3 regions were amplified from RNA. A set of HTBI primers served as the primers for a first-round RT-PCR of the TCR CDR3. One entry per CDR3 protein results from TCRdb running MiXCR on the multiplex PCR reads. The sample contains 750,000 to 900,000 distinct CDR3 sequences, 38% of which appear only once.

The chain uses TRBV7-6 and TRBJ2-2; D ambiguous. The specimen sequenced was blood. The clonotype comes from a man younger than 35 with Graves' hyperthyroidism. CDR3 sequence: CAGFRENTGELFF. The CDR3 DNA follows: TGTGCCGGTTTTCGCGAGAACACCGGGGAGCTGTTTTTT.